This TCR beta chain was found in a study of sequential checkpoint blockade in melanoma. Study at large: More than 20 patients had tumor biopsies before treatment and at week 13.

The table came from immunoSEQ multiplex PCR; TCRdb's copy has only in-frame clones and leaves some out. Among 37,000 or so clones, roughly 32% were seen once, and the ten largest hold under 2%. CDR1 is SGHNT, CDR2 YENEEA, per germline. Trimming removed 5 bases from V and 5 bases from J; junction bases left unmatched: 7. The CDR3 contains 15 residues. Treatment indicated: randomized to nivolumab then ipilimumab (arm A) or the reverse (arm B). No patient had prior DNA-damaging chemotherapy. V is TRBV11-3 and J is TRBJ2-5, with TRBD1 matching 11 bases. The source was tumor tissue (inferred from file names), collected from a patient given nivolumab and ipilimumab in sequence. The clonotype comes from a human donor with melanoma. For the CDR3, the DNA is TGTGCCAGCAGCCAAGGACAGGGGGCTTGGGAGACCCAGTACTTC. Translation: CASSQGQGAWETQYF.